This T cell receptor (beta chain) was captured by sequencing in a study of T cell changes during pregnancy in multiple sclerosis. Measured with immunoSEQ multiplex PCR; TCRdb has only the in-frame clones, and not every one. The sample holds some 99,000 clones, under 95% seen once. Germline CDR1 reads SGDLS; CDR2 reads YYNGEE. CDR3 length: 14 amino acids. Trimming took off 5 bases at V and 5 bases at J, with 16 bases between the two ends. The chain employs TRBV9 and TRBJ2-5; D is unresolved. Source: peripheral blood, taken after pregnancy. The TCR originated in a female donor in good health, enrolled as a control in a pregnancy study. DNA of the CDR3: TGTGCCAGCAGTCGTAATGCAGGTGGGGAGACCCAGTACTTC. Amino acids: CASSRNAGGETQYF.